Described below is a single T cell receptor (beta chain) sequence and its context. The target of this receptor is not known. Per-base qualities were not stored, and no clone one base away is much larger. Only healthy Caucasian donors were included. Three pairs of female monozygotic twins, all aged roughly 18 to 29 years, made up the twin cohort. Positive isolation kits from Invitrogen were used to isolate the CD4+ and CD8+ T cell populations. The CDR3 holds 14 amino acids from the cysteine to the phenylalanine. The CDR3 DNA has 42 bases and is translated from base 1. Taken from the germline V gene, the CDR1 and CDR2 loops are MNHEY and SVGAGI. Relative to germline, V is 2 bases shorter and J is 8 bases shorter, with 15 bases between their ends. This record comes from a study of identical twins (dated by TCRdb to about 2016). Regarding the complete study: TCR alpha and beta repertoires from monozygotic twins, unrelated adults of various ages and cord blood were deep-sequenced to test whether fetal clonotypes persist. To rule out contamination, the twin experiments were replicated at different times with different library preparation protocols.

General findings and caveats noted by the study authors: In beta out-of-frame sequences, excess twin sharing was weaker, because having fewer shared sequences lowered the signal-to-noise ratio. Compared with coincidental sharing between unrelated individuals, out-of-frame TCR alpha sequences shared between twins had an excess of sequences with low generation probability. Zero-insertion analyses could be partly confounded by invariant T cells such as MAIT and iNKT, although diverse VJ usage argued against such confounding for most clonotypes. Fewer insertions were carried by abundant cord blood beta clonotypes, a similar but weaker trend appeared in young adult naive repertoires, and no such trend appeared in memory repertoires. Out-of-frame TCR alpha sharing in monozygotic twins was systematically underestimated by recombination models, whereas sharing between unrelated individuals was in agreement with the recombination models. Because the same donors could not be followed over many years, the conclusions depended on cross-sectional statistical analysis.

The library relied on 5' RACE. Sequenced on an Illumina HiSeq 2000. Template switching introduced a universal primer binding site; the final cDNA contained a unique molecular identifier, enabling accurate counting of TCR cDNA molecules. First-strand cDNA for TCR alpha and beta chains was synthesized from specific primers in the conserved constant-segment region. To control for contamination, every cDNA library was double barcoded, receiving both a SMART-Mk sample barcode and Illumina barcodes. TruSeq adapter sequences along with Illumina sample barcodes were introduced in two successive PCR steps. The TCR alpha and beta cDNA libraries were sequenced on the Illumina HiSeq platform using custom primers. From the authors' description of their analysis: Unique molecular identifiers were extracted from raw reads with MiGEC, and CDR3 positions were determined with MiXCR. For each individual, recombination models were inferred using an EM algorithm with the repgenHMM and IGoR tools. The tcR package in R was used for shared clonotype analysis, with sharing normalized by the product of cloneset sizes. To study raw recombination without the effects of thymic and clonal selection, out-of-frame nonproductive sequences were analyzed. TCRdb reprocessing: public reads trimmed at Q25 with fastp, clones called with MiXCR, in-frame beta chains kept. Each CDR3 protein gets just one entry, which takes the most common genes and DNA from the rows behind it. TCRdb's processing, not the authors' own work, is the source of the V and J calls. Across this sample there are some 460,000 distinct CDR3 sequences, with 14% seen only once. The ten largest clones add up to about 0.53% of the sample.

Separately, the same data were catalogued under a study of yellow fever vaccine responses in identical twins. Taken from the second paper: The T cell response to vaccination in identical twins was reported by the authors to appear partly convergent and partly personalized. In the study, vaccine-responding T cell clones were precisely tracked in identical twins.

The chain is encoded by TRBV6-5 joined to TRBJ1-1; D gene: possibly TRBD1, on 5 matching bases. This receptor was taken from a young woman in good health. The sequencing sample was made of CD4+ T cells sorted from blood. The CDR3 has the sequence CASSYLDTPGEAFF. Here is the DNA: TGTGCCAGCAGTTACCTGGACACTCCGGGGGAAGCTTTCTTT.